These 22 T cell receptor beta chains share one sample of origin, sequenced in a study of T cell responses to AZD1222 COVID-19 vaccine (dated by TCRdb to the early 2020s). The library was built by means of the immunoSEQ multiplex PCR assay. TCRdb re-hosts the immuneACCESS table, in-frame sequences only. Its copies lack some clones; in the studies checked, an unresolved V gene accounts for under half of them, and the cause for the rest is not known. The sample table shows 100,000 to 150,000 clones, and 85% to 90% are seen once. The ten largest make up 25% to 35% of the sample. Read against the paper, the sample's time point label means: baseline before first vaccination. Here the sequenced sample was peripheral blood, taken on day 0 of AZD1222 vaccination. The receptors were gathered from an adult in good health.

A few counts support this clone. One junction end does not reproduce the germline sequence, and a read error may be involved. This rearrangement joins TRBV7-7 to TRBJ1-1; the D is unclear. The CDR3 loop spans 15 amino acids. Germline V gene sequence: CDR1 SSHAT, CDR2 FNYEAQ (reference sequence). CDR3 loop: CASSPLMDGNTEAFF. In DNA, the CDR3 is TGTGCTAGCAGCCCGCTGATGGACGGGAACACTGAAGCTTTCTTT.

The CDR3 protein is CASGDRRIMNTEAFF. CDR3 nucleotide sequence: TGTGCCAGCGGGGACCGGAGGATCATGAACACTGAAGCTTTCTTT. The chain uses TRBV6-5 and TRBJ1-1; D may be TRBD1 (5 bases). Germline CDR1 reads MNHEY; CDR2 reads SVGAGI. The CDR3 spans 15 residues. V was trimmed by 8 bases and J by 0 bases, leaving 16 bases between them.

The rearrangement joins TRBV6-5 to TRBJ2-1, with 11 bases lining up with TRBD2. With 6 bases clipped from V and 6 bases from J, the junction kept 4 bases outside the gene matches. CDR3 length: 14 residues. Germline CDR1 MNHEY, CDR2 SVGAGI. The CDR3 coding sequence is TGTGCCAGCAGGACTAGCGGGGTTGTCAATGAGCAGTTCTTC. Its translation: CASRTSGVVNEQFF.

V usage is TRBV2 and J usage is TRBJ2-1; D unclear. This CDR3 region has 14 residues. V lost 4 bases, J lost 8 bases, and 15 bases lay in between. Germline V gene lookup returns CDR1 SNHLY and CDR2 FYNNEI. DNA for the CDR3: TGTGCCAGCAGTGTGACTGGGGATTTAGATGAGCAGTTCTTC. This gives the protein CASSVTGDLDEQFF.

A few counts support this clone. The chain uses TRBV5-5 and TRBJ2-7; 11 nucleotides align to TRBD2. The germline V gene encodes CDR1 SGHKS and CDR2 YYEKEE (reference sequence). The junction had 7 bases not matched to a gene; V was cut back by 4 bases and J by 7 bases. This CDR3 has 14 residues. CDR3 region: CASSHSGREWEQYF. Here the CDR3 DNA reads TGTGCCAGCAGCCATAGCGGGAGGGAGTGGGAGCAGTACTTC.

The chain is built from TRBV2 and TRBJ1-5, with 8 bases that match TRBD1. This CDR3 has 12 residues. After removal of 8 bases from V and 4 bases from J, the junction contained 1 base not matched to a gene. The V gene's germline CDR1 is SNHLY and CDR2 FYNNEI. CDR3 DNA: TGTGCCAGCCGGACAGGGAATCAGCCCCAGCATTTT. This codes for CASRTGNQPQHF.

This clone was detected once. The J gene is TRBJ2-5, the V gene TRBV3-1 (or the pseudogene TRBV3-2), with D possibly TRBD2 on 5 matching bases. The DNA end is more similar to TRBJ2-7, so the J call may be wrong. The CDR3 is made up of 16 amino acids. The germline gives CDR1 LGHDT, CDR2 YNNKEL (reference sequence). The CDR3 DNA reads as TGTGCCAGCAGCCAAGATCTGCGGGTTAGATTTTACGAGCAGTACTTC. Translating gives CASSQDLRVRFYEQYF.

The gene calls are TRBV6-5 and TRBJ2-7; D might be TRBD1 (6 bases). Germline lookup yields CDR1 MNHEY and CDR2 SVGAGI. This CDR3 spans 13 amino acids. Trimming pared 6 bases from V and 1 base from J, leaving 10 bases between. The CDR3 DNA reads TGTGCCAGCAGGCAAACAGGGTCCTACGAGCAGTACTTC. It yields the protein CASRQTGSYEQYF.

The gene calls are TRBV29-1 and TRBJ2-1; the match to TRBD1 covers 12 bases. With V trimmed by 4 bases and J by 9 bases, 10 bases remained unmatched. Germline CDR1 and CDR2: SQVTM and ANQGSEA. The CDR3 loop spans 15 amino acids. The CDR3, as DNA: TGCAGCGTTGGGCGTGGGACAGGGGGCTTGGGTGAGCAGTTCTTC. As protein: CSVGRGTGGLGEQFF.

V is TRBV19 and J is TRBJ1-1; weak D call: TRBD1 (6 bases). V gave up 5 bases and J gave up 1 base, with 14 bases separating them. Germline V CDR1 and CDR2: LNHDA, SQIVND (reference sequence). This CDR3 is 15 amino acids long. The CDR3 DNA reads TGTGCCAGTAGTGACCACAGGGCTGGGAACACTGAAGCTTTCTTT. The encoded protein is CASSDHRAGNTEAFF. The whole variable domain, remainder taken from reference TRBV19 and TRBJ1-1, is DGGITQSPKYLFRKEGQNVTLSCEQNLNHDAMYWYRQDPGQGLRLIYYSQIVNDFQKGDIAEGYSVSREKKESFPLTVTSAQKNPTAFYLCASSDHRAGNTEAFFGQGTRLTVV.

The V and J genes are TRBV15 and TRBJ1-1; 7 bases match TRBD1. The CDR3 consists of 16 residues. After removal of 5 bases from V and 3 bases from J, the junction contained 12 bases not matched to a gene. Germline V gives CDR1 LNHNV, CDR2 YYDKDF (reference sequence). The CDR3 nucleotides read TGTGCCACCAGCCGCAGGGGTACAGGGGACTACACTGAAGCTTTCTTT. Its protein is CATSRRGTGDYTEAFF.

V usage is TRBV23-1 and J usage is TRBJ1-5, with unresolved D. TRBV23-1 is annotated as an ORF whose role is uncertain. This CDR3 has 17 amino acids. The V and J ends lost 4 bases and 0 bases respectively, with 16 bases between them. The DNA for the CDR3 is TGCGCCAGCAGTCGGGAGGGCGCGCAGAATAGCAATCAGCCCCAGCATTTT. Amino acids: CASSREGAQNSNQPQHF.

CDR3 sequence reads: CASSLGTTSGSTDTQYF. In nucleotides, the CDR3 is TGCGCCAGCAGCTTGGGGACTACTAGCGGAAGCACAGATACGCAGTATTTT. The chain uses TRBV5-1 and TRBJ2-3, with 8 positions matching TRBD2. This CDR3 has 17 amino acids. V dropped 0 bases and J dropped 0; count of bases not matched to a gene: 6. Germline values: CDR1 SGHRS, CDR2 YFSETQ.

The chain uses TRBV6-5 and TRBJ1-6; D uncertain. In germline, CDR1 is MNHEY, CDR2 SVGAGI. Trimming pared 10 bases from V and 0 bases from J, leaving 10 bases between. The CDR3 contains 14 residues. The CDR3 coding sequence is TGTGCCACAAGGGAAAGCTCCTATAATTCACCCCTCCACTTT. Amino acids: CATRESSYNSPLHF.

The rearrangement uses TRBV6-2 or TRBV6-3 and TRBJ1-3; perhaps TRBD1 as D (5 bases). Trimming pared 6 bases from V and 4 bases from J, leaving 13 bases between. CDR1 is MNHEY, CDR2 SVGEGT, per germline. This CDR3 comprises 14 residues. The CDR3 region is CASSPGADGNTIYF. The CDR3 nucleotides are TGTGCCAGCAGCCCCGGGGCAGACGGAAACACCATATATTTT.

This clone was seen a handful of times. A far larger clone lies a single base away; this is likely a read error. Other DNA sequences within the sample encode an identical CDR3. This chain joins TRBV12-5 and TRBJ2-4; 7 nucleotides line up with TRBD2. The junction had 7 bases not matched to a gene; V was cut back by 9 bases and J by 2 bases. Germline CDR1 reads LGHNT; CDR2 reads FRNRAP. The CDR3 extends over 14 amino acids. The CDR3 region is CARGWGGTKNIQYF. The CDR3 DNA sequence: TGTGCTAGGGGGTGGGGGGGGACCAAAAACATTCAGTACTTC.

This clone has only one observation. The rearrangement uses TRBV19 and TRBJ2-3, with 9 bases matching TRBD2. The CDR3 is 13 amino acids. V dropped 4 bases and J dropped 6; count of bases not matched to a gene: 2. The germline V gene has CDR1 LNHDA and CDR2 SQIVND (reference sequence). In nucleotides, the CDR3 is TGTGCCAGTAGTACGGGACTAGCCGATACGCAGTATTTT. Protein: CASSTGLADTQYF.

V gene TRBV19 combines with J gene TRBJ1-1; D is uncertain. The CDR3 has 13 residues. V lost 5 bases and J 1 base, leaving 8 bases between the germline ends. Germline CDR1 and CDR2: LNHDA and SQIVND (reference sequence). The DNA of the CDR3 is TGTGCCAGTAGTGACTCATCGAACACTGAAGCTTTCTTT. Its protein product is CASSDSSNTEAFF.

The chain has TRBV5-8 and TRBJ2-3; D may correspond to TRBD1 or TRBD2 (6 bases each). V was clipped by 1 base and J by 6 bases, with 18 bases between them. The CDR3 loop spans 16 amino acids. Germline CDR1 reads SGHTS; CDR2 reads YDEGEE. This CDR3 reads CASSLRGVTGADTQYF. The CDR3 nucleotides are TGTGCCAGCAGCTTGAGGGGGGTTACTGGTGCTGATACGCAGTATTTT.

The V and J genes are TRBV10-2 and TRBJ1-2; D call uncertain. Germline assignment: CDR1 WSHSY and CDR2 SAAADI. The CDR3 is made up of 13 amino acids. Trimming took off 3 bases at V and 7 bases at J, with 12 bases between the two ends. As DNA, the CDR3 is TGCGCCAGCAGTGAATCTTTGGGGAGTGGCTACACCTTC. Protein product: CASSESLGSGYTF.

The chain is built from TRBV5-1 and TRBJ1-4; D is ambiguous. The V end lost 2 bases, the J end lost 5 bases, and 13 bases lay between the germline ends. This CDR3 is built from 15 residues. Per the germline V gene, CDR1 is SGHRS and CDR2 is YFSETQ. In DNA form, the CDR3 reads TGCGCCAGCAGCTTAAACAGTCTGGGGAATGAAAAACTGTTTTTT. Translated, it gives CASSLNSLGNEKLFF.

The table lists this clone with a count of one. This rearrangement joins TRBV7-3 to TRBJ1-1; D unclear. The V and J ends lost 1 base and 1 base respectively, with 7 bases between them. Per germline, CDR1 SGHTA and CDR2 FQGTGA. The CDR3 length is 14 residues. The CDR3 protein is CASSLMAGNTEAFF. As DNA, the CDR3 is TGTGCCAGCAGCTTAATGGCGGGGAACACTGAAGCTTTCTTT.